One and the same sample provided the 14 T cell receptor beta chains below, sequenced in a study of T cells in Graves' hyperthyroidism and ophthalmopathy (dated by TCRdb to the late 2010s). Receptor libraries were prepared by multiplex PCR. Sequencing instrument: Illumina HiSeq 2000. TCR beta CDR3 regions were amplified from RNA transcripts. The first round of RT-PCR for the TCR CDR3 was performed with the HTBI primer set and the Qiagen OneStep RT-PCR kit. TCRdb redid the processing of the public reads, applying fastp at Q25 and MiXCR, and retained in-frame beta chains. Under each unique CDR3 protein, matching rows form one entry showing the most common genes and DNA. This sample is represented by about 350,000 distinct CDR3 sequences; approximately 16% of them were singletons. The biggest ten clones account for roughly a fifth of the sample. Sequenced input: blood. The receptors stem from a woman between 55 and 75 years old with Graves' ophthalmopathy.

This clonotype was detected ten times or more. V gene TRBV2 combines with J gene TRBJ2-7, with TRBD2 matching over 15 bases. This CDR3 comprises 16 residues. The germline CDR1 and CDR2 sequences are SNHLY and FYNNEI. With V trimmed by 7 bases and J by 2 bases, 6 bases remained unmatched. The CDR3 here is CASTPGLAGGAYEQYF. CDR3 sequence (DNA): TGTGCCAGCACCCCTGGACTAGCGGGAGGGGCCTACGAGCAGTACTTC.

This clonotype was seen many times. CDR3 DNA sequence: TGTGCCAGCAGCCAAGATGATTCTAGCGGGAGTTGGGGCGAGCAGTTCTTC. The encoded protein is CASSQDDSSGSWGEQFF. The genes are TRBV3-1 and TRBJ2-1; 10 nucleotides match TRBD2. The CDR3 sequence is 17 residues long. Germline V gene lookup returns CDR1 LGHDT and CDR2 YNNKEL (reference sequence). Losses at the gene ends were 0 bases for V and 10 bases for J; bases not matched to a gene: 12.

This clonotype has ten or more counts. The chain links TRBV6-2 or TRBV6-3 to TRBJ2-1; tentatively, D is TRBD2 (6 bases). Between the trimmed V and J ends, which lost 8 bases and 8 bases, there was a span of 10 bases. Per germline, CDR1 MNHEY and CDR2 SVGEGT. The CDR3 extends over 11 amino acids. The CDR3 is CASSRRDEQFF. Written as DNA, the CDR3 is TGTGCCAGCTCCCGGAGGGATGAGCAGTTCTTC.

This clonotype was seen many times. V gene TRBV2 combines with J gene TRBJ2-1; the match to TRBD2 covers 10 bases. V lost 6 bases to trimming and J lost 2 bases; unmatched junction nucleotides: 4. This CDR3 region has 15 residues. The germline V gene has CDR1 SNHLY and CDR2 FYNNEI. The CDR3: CASRMTSGPYNEQFF. The DNA for the CDR3 is TGTGCCAGCAGGATGACTAGCGGGCCCTACAATGAGCAGTTCTTC.

The chain links TRBV28 to TRBJ2-4; TRBD1 agrees at 7 bases. The CDR3 length is 15 residues. Germline V gene lookup returns CDR1 MDHEN and CDR2 SYDVKM. V gave up 5 bases and J gave up 8 bases; unmatched junction bases: 12. The CDR3 loop reads CASSPLRQGSYIQYF. The CDR3 DNA follows: TGTGCCAGCAGTCCCCTCAGACAGGGCTCGTACATTCAGTACTTC.

The CDR3 here is CASSSRRNEKLFF. The CDR3 bases are TGTGCCAGCAGCTCCCGAAGGAATGAAAAACTGTTTTTT. The J gene is TRBJ1-4, the V gene TRBV11-2; D unclear. The CDR3 length is 13 residues. Germline V CDR1 and CDR2: SGHAT, FQNNGV. Trimming left V 4 bases short and J 5 bases short, with 8 bases between.

J is TRBJ1-6 and V is TRBV20-1, with 10 bases that match TRBD1. Trimming took 6 bases from V and 8 from J; bases not matched to a gene: 4. This CDR3 has 13 residues. Germline CDR1 is DFQATT and CDR2 is SNEGSKA (reference sequence). The DNA of the CDR3 is TGCAGTGCCGCGGGGACAGGGGATTCACCCCTCCACTTT. Its translation: CSAAGTGDSPLHF.

V and J are TRBV7-8 and TRBJ2-2; no clear D. CDR1 and CDR2 from the germline V gene are SGHVS and FQNEAQ. The CDR3 totals 16 residues. Trimming left V 6 bases short and J 5 bases short, with 19 bases between. As DNA, the CDR3 is TGTGCCAGCAGATCTAGATCCGGGTTAAGAACCGGGGAGCTGTTTTTT. This gives the protein CASRSRSGLRTGELFF.

In its sample, this clonotype was seen many times. This sequence joins TRBV27 and TRBJ1-2; 9 positions match TRBD1. From germline, CDR1 is MNHEY and CDR2 SMNVEV (reference sequence). This CDR3 has 11 residues. The junction had 1 base not matched to a gene; V was cut back by 8 bases and J by 6 bases. The CDR3 is CASGQGHGYTF. CDR3 DNA sequence: TGTGCCAGCGGACAGGGGCATGGCTACACCTTC.

In this sample, this clonotype turned up many times. This chain joins TRBV7-3 and TRBJ2-3; 14 positions match TRBD2. V was clipped by 5 bases and J by 1 base; unmatched bases: 8. The CDR3 extends over 18 amino acids. Germline V gene lookup returns CDR1 SGHTA and CDR2 FQGTGA. CDR3 in amino acids: CASSPGLAGGWGTDTQYF. CDR3 in DNA: TGTGCCAGCAGCCCCGGACTAGCGGGAGGATGGGGCACAGATACGCAGTATTTT.

This clonotype was recorded many times. The genes are TRBV11-1 and TRBJ2-6; 9 bases are shared with TRBD1. This CDR3 is 18 amino acids long. CDR1 SGHAT and CDR2 FQDESV come from the germline V gene (reference sequence). Trimming cost V 1 base and J 2 bases; bases outside gene matches: 6. As DNA, the CDR3 is TGTGCCAGCAGCTTAGTCACAGGGGGCAGCGCTGGGGCCAACGTCCTGACTTTC. Residues: CASSLVTGGSAGANVLTF.

This clonotype was found many times. This sequence joins TRBV27 and TRBJ1-2; TRBD1 agrees at 9 bases. V was clipped by 6 bases and J by 4 bases; unmatched bases: 9. The CDR3 covers 15 residues. Germline V lookup: CDR1 MNHEY, CDR2 SMNVEV (reference sequence). In DNA, the CDR3 is TGTGCCAGCAGCCCTGGGACAGGGAGTACCTATGGCTACACCTTC. This codes for CASSPGTGSTYGYTF.

This clonotype came up many times. The genes are TRBV5-1 and TRBJ2-7; D could derive from TRBD1 or TRBD2 (5 bases each). CDR1 is SGHRS and CDR2 is YFSETQ in the germline V gene. Trimming removed 5 bases from V and 0 bases from J, with 15 bases in between. The length of the CDR3 is 15 residues. The CDR3 loop is CASSSMVGVSYEQYF. DNA for the CDR3: TGCGCCAGCAGTTCCATGGTGGGGGTCTCCTACGAGCAGTACTTC.

The J gene is TRBJ2-7, the V gene TRBV20-1; 8 bases are a match to TRBD2. CDR1 DFQATT and CDR2 SNEGSKA come from the germline V gene (reference sequence). J was trimmed by 4 bases and V by 5 bases; bases with no gene match: 7. The CDR3 spans 13 residues. The CDR3: CSAQKRERYEQYF. The CDR3 DNA follows: TGCAGTGCTCAAAAGCGGGAGAGGTACGAGCAGTACTTC.